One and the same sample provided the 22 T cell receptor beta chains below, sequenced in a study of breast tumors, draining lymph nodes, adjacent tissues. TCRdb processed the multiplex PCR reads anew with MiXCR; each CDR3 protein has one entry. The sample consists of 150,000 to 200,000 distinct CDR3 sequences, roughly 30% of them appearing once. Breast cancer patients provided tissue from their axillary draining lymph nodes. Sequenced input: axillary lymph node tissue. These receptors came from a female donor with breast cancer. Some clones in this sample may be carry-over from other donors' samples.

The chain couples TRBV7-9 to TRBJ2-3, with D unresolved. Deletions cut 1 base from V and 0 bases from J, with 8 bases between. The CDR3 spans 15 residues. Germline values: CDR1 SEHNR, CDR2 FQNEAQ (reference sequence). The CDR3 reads CASSLGHLSTDTQYF. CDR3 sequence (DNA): TGTGCCAGCAGCTTAGGGCATTTGAGCACAGATACGCAGTATTTT.

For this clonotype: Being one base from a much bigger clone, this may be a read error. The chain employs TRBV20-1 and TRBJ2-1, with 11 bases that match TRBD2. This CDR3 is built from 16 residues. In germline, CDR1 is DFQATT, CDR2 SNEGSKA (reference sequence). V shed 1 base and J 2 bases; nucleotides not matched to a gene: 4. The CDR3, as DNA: TGCAGTGCTAGAGGGGGGACTAGCGGAGCCTACAATGAGCAGTTCTTC. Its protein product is CSARGGTSGAYNEQFF.

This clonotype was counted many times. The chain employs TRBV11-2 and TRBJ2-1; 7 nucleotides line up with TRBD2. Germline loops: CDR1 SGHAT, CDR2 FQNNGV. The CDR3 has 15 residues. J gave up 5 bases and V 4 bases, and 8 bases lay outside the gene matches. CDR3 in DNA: TGTGCCAGCAGCTCCAAGCGGGGCGGTAACAATGAGCAGTTCTTC. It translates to CASSSKRGGNNEQFF. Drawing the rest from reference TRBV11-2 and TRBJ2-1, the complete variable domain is EAGVAQSPRYKIIEKRQSVAFWCNPISGHATLYWYQQILGQGPKLLIQFQNNGVVDDSQLPKDRFSAERLKGVDSTLKIQPAKLEDSAVYLCASSSKRGGNNEQFFGPGTRLTVL.

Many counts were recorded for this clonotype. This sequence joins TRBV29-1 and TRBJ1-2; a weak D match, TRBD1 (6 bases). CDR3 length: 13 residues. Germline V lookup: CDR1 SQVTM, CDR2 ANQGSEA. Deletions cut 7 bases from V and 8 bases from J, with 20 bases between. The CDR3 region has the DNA TGCAGCGCGAGGGGGGGGATTGCTGGGGGCTACACCTTC. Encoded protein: CSARGGIAGGYTF.

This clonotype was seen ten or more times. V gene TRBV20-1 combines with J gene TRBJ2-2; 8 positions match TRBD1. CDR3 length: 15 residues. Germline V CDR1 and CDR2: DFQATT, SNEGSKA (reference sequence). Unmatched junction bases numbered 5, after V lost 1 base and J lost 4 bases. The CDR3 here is CSARAQGAGTGELFF. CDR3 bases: TGCAGTGCTAGAGCGCAGGGGGCGGGCACCGGGGAGCTGTTTTTT.

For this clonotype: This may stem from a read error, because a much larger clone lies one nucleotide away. Written as DNA, the CDR3 is TGTGCCAGCAGCGTAGGGGGGCTGGGGACCGGGGAGCCGTTTTTT. It encodes CASSVGGLGTGEPFF. This rearrangement joins TRBV9 to TRBJ2-2; the D gene is possibly TRBD1 (6 bases). The CDR3 runs to 15 residues. Germline V gives CDR1 SGDLS, CDR2 YYNGEE. Based on the CDR3 plus reference TRBV9 and TRBJ2-2, the full variable domain is DSGVTQTPKHLITATGQRVTLRCSPRSGDLSVYWYQQSLDQGLQFLIQYYNGEERAKGNILERFSAQQFPDLHSELNLSSLELGDSALYFCASSVGGLGTGEPFFGEGSRLTVL.

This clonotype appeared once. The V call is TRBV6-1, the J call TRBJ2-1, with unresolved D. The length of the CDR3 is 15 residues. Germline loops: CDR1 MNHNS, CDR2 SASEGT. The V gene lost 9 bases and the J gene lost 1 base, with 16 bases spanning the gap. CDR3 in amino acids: CASGPGFQSYNEQFF. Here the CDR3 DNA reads TGTGCCAGTGGACCCGGGTTTCAATCCTACAATGAGCAGTTCTTC.

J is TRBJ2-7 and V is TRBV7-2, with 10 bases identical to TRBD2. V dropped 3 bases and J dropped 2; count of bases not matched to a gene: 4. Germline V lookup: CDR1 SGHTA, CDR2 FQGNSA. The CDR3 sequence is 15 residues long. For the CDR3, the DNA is TGTGCCAGCAGCTTCGGGACTAGCGAAGCCTACGAGCAGTACTTC. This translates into CASSFGTSEAYEQYF.

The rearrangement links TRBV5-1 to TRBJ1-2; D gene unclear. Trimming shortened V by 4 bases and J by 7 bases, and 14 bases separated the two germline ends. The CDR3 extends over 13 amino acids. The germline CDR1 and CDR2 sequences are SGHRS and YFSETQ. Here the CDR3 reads CASSPTGGSGYTF. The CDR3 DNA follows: TGCGCCAGCAGCCCGACTGGAGGGTCTGGCTACACCTTC.

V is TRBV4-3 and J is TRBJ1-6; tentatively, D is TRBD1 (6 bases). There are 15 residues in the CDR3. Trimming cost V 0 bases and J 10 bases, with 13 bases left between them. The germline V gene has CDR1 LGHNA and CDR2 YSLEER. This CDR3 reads CASSQDPGVSSPLHF. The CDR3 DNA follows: TGCGCCAGCAGCCAAGACCCAGGGGTCAGCTCACCCCTCCACTTT.

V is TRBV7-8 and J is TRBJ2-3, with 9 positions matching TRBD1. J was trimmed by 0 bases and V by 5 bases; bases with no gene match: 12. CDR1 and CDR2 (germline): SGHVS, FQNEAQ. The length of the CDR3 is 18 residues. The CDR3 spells CASSPPSGDRDSTDTQYF. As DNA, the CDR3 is TGTGCCAGCAGCCCACCGAGTGGGGACAGGGATAGCACAGATACGCAGTATTTT.

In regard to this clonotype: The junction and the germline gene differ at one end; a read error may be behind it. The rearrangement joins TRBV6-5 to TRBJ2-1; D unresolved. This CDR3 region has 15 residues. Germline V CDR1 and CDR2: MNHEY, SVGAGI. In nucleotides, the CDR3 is TGTGCCAGCAGTTACTCGACACGGACCTGCAATGAGCAGCTCTTC. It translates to CASSYSTRTCNEQLF.

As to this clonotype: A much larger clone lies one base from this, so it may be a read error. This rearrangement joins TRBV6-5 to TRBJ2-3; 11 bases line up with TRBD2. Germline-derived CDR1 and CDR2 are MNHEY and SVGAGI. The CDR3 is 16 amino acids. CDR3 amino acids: CAGSFKLAGVTDTQYF. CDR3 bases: TGTGCCGGCAGCTTCAAACTAGCGGGGGTCACAGATACGCAGTATTTT.

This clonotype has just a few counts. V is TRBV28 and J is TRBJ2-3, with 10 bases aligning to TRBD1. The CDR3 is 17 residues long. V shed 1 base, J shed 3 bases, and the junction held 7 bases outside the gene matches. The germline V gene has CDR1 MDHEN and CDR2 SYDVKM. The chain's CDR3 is CASSLSETGGWTDTQYF. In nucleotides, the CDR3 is TGTGCCAGCAGTTTATCTGAGACAGGGGGCTGGACAGATACGCAGTATTTT.

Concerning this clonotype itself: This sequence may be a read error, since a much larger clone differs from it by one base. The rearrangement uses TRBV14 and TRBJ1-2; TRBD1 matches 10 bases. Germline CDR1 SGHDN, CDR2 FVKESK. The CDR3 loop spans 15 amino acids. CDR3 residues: CASSWRQGAGYGCTF. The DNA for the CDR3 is TGTGCCAGCAGCTGGAGACAGGGGGCTGGCTATGGCTGCACCTTC. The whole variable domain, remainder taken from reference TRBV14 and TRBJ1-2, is EAGVTQFPSHSVIEKGQTVTLRCDPISGHDNLYWYRRVMGKEIKFLLHFVKESKQDESGMPNNRFLAERTGGTYSTLKVQPAELEDSGVYFCASSWRQGAGYGCTFGSGTRLTVV.

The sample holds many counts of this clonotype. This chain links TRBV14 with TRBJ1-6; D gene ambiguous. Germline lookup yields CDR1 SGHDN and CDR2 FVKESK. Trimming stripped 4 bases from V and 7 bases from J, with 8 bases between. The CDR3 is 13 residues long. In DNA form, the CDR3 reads TGTGCCAGCAGCCCGACATCGAATTCACCCCTCCACTTT. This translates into CASSPTSNSPLHF.

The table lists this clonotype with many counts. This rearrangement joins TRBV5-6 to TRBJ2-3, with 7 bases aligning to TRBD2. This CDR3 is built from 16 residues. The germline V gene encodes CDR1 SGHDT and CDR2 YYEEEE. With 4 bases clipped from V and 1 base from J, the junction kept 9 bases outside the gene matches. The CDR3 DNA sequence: TGTGCCAGCAGCCCCCTCGGACTAGATGGCACAGATACGCAGTATTTT. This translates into CASSPLGLDGTDTQYF.

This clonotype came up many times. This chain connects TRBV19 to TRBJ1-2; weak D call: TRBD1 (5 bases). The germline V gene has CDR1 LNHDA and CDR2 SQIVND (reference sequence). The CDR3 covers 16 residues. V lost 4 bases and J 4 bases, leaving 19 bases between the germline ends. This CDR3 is CASSRGNPGDTYGYTF. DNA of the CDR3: TGTGCCAGTAGTAGAGGGAATCCGGGGGATACCTATGGCTACACCTTC. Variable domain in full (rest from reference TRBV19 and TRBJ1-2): DGGITQSPKYLFRKEGQNVTLSCEQNLNHDAMYWYRQDPGQGLRLIYYSQIVNDFQKGDIAEGYSVSREKKESFPLTVTSAQKNPTAFYLCASSRGNPGDTYGYTFGSGTRLTVV.

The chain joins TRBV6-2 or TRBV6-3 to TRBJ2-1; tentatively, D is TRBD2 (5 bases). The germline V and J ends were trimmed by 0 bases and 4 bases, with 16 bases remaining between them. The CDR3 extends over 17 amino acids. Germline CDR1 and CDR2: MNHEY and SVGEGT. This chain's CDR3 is CASSYSLDVPGYNEQFF. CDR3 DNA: TGTGCCAGCAGTTACTCCTTGGATGTCCCGGGGTACAATGAGCAGTTCTTC.

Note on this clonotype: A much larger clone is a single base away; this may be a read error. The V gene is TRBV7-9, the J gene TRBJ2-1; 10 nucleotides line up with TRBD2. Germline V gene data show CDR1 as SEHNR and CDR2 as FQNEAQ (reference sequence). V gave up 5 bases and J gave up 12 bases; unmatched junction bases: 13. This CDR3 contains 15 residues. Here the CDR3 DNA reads TGTGCCAGCAGCGCCCCCGGGACTAGCGATAGTGGGCAGTTCTTC. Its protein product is CASSAPGTSDSGQFF.

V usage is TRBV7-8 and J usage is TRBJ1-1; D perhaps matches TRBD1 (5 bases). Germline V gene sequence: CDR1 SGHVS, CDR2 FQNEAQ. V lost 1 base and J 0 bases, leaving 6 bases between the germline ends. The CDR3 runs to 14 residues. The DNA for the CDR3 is TGTGCCAGCAGCTTAGGGGGCTTGAACACTGAAGCTTTCTTT. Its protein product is CASSLGGLNTEAFF.

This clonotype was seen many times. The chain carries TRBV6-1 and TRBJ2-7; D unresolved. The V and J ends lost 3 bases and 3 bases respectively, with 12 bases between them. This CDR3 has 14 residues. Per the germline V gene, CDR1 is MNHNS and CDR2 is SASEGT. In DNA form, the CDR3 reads TGTGCCAGCAGTGAGGGCCCAATTATCTACGAGCAGTACTTC. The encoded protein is CASSEGPIIYEQYF.